This is a list of T cell receptor beta chains from one sample in a study of cytomegalovirus exposure and HLA in healthy donors. The protocol was immunoSEQ multiplex PCR, while the TCRdb copy is restricted to in-frame clones and leaves out a portion. The table records about 110,000 clones, around 80% of them present only once. Sequencing used PBMCs. These receptors were collected from a man in his forties in good health and CMV-seronegative. Both conserved end residues are part of each CDR3. Fields, in order: D gene, V gene, J gene, clone size, CDR3 DNA, CDR3 protein. D genes are given only for firm matches. Only part of the rows carry a size: once, few, many, or a class if the clone is expanded.

TRBD2	TRBV5-4	TRBJ2-3	-	TGTGCCAGCAGCGCTGGACTAGCGGGGTTAAGCACAGATACGCAGTATTTT	CASSAGLAGLSTDTQYF
-	TRBV29-1	TRBJ2-1	once	TGCAGCGTCAGCTGGGGGGTCACTGAGCAGTTCTTC	CSVSWGVTEQFF
-	TRBV19	TRBJ1-5	-	TGTGCCAGTCCCACAGCACAGCCCCAGCATTTT	CASPTAQPQHF
-	TRBV11-2	TRBJ2-3	-	TGTGCCAGCAGCTTGAGGAGGGTTACCACAGATACGCAGTATTTT	CASSLRRVTTDTQYF
-	TRBV6-1	TRBJ2-7	once	TGTGCCAGCAGGTCTTCGGGGATCAACCACGAGCAGTACTTC	CASRSSGINHEQYF
TRBD1	TRBV10-2	TRBJ1-3	-	TGCGCCAGCAGGAAGATACGGGGACAGGGACTTGGAAACACCATATATTTT	CASRKIRGQGLGNTIYF
TRBD1	TRBV2	TRBJ2-7	few	TGTGCCAGCAAGGGACAGGGGGCCTACGAGCAGTACTTC	CASKGQGAYEQYF
-	TRBV7-9	TRBJ1-1	-	TGTGCCAGCAGCTTAGCGAGTCGGAACACTGAAGCTTTCTTT	CASSLASRNTEAFF
TRBD2	TRBV7-3	TRBJ2-3	-	TGTGCCAGCAGCTTAGCCGGAGGCGGGGGGGCCACAGATACGCAGTATTTT	CASSLAGGGGATDTQYF
TRBD1	TRBV6-5	TRBJ1-4	-	TGTGCCAGCAGTGAGACAGGGGTCCATGAAAAACTGTTTTTT	CASSETGVHEKLFF
TRBD2	TRBV29-1	TRBJ2-1	few	TGCAGCGTTGAAGGCCCTGATTGGCCGGGGGGCAATGAGCAGTTCTTC	CSVEGPDWPGGNEQFF
TRBD2	TRBV7-7	TRBJ2-2	-	TGTGCCTTAAGCGGGGGGGCCAGCGGGGAGCTGTTTTTT	CALSGGASGELFF
-	TRBV2	TRBJ1-1	-	TGTGCCAGTAGACAGCTGAATTTGAACACTGAAGCTTTCTTT	CASRQLNLNTEAFF